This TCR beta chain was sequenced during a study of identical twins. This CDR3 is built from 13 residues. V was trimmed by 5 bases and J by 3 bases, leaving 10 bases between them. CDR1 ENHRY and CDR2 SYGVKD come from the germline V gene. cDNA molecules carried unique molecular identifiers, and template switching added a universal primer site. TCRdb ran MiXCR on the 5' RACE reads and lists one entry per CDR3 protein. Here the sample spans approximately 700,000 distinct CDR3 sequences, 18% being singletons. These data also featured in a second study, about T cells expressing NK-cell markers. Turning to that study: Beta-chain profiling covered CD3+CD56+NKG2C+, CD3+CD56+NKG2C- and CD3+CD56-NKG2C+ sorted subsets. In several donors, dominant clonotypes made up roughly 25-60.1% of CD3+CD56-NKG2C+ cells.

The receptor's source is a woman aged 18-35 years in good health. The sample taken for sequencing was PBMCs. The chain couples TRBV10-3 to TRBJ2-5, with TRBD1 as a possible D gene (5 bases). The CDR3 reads CAISMSGKETQYF. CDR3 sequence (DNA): TGTGCCATCAGTATGTCAGGGAAAGAGACCCAGTACTTC.